One and the same sample provided the 28 T cell receptor beta chains below, sequenced in a study of T cells in localized non-small cell lung cancer. Data came from immunoSEQ multiplex PCR; TCRdb stores just in-frame clones and leaves some out. The sample includes some 5,000 clones, 55% of them seen just once. The source was lymph node tissue, collected before any cancer treatment. Source of these receptors: a male donor older than 55 with stage I squamous cell lung carcinoma.

This rearrangement joins TRBV9 to TRBJ2-3; TRBD2 agrees at 12 bases. The V gene's germline CDR1 is SGDLS and CDR2 YYNGEE. V lost 4 bases, J lost 3 bases, and 6 bases stayed unmatched. CDR3 length: 16 amino acids. This CDR3 reads CASSTLAGGSTDTQYF. The CDR3 DNA sequence: TGTGCCAGCAGCACGCTAGCGGGAGGGAGTACAGATACGCAGTATTTT.

The chain recombines TRBV6-8 with TRBJ2-7; D ambiguous. CDR1 MNHGY and CDR2 SAAAGT come from the germline V gene. Trimming shortened V by 6 bases and J by 5 bases, and 14 bases separated the two germline ends. The length of the CDR3 is 13 residues. The DNA of the CDR3 is TGTGCCAGCAGACTCGACGGGTTCGACGAGCAGTACTTC. Protein product: CASRLDGFDEQYF.

This chain uses TRBV30 with TRBJ2-5; 11 bases match TRBD1. Germline V gene lookup returns CDR1 GTSNPN and CDR2 SVGIG (reference sequence). The CDR3 is made up of 14 amino acids. Germline trimming cut 3 bases from V and 3 bases from J; bases unmatched to any gene: 3. CDR3 DNA: TGTGCCTGGAGGCCGGGACAGGGGGAAGAGACCCAGTACTTC. Its protein product is CAWRPGQGEETQYF. Complete variable domain (other parts from reference TRBV30 and TRBJ2-5): SQTIHQWPATLVQPVGSPLSLECTVEGTSNPNLYWYRQAAGRGLQLLFYSVGIGQISSEVPQNLSASRPQDRQFILSSKKLLLSDSGFYLCAWRPGQGEETQYFGPGTRLLVL.

The chain recombines TRBV9 with TRBJ2-1; a weak D match, TRBD2 (6 bases). This CDR3 comprises 14 residues. Trimming stripped 1 base from V and 5 bases from J, with 10 bases between. From germline, CDR1 is SGDLS and CDR2 YYNGEE. The chain's CDR3 is CASSVRGLNNEQFF. In DNA form, the CDR3 reads TGTGCCAGCAGCGTACGGGGACTTAACAATGAGCAGTTCTTC.

The CDR3 nucleotides are TGCGCCAGCAGCTTGGCCCCTGGACAGGAAGGGGAAAAACTGTTTTTT. Encoded protein: CASSLAPGQEGEKLFF. The chain has TRBV5-1 and TRBJ1-4; the match to TRBD1 covers 7 bases. Germline trimming cut 0 bases from V and 8 bases from J; bases unmatched to any gene: 10. Germline V lookup: CDR1 SGHRS, CDR2 YFSETQ. The CDR3 contains 16 residues.

This chain links TRBV9 with TRBJ2-1; 7 bases agree with TRBD2. The CDR3 extends over 15 amino acids. Germline V gene lookup returns CDR1 SGDLS and CDR2 YYNGEE. After removal of 3 bases from V and 0 bases from J, the junction contained 3 bases not matched to a gene. In DNA, the CDR3 is TGTGCCAGCAGCGAAAGCGGGGACTCCTACAATGAGCAGTTCTTC. This gives the protein CASSESGDSYNEQFF.

The sample holds a few counts of this clone. This sequence joins TRBV6-7 and TRBJ1-2; no definite D call. TRBV6-7 is noted as an ORF with a role that remains uncertain. This CDR3 is 13 amino acids long. V lost 5 bases and J 0 bases, leaving 7 bases between the germline ends. The DNA for the CDR3 is TGTGCCAGCAGTGAAGTGCCTAACTATGGCTACACCTTC. This codes for CASSEVPNYGYTF.

The rearrangement uses TRBV18 and TRBJ2-1; D gene unclear. This CDR3 spans 14 amino acids. Looked up from germline, CDR1 is KGHSH and CDR2 is LQKENI. Trimming stripped 0 bases from V and 1 base from J, with 4 bases between. The CDR3 region is CASSPPQSYNEQFF. Here the CDR3 DNA reads TGTGCCAGCTCACCACCTCAGTCCTACAATGAGCAGTTCTTC. The whole variable domain, filled in from reference TRBV18 and TRBJ2-1, reads NAGVMQNPRHLVRRRGQEARLRCSPMKGHSHVYWYRQLPEEGLKFMVYLQKENIIDESGMPKERFSAEFPKEGPSILRIQQVVRGDSAAYFCASSPPQSYNEQFFGPGTRLTVL.

This clone was seen a few times. The chain links TRBV18 to TRBJ1-1; tentatively, D is TRBD1 (5 bases). CDR3 length equals 14 residues. CDR1 and CDR2 (germline): KGHSH, LQKENI. Trimming pared 1 base from V and 0 bases from J, leaving 6 bases between. The CDR3 sequence is CASSPQGLNTEAFF. For the CDR3, the DNA is TGTGCCAGCTCACCACAGGGGTTGAACACTGAAGCTTTCTTT.

V and J are TRBV30 and TRBJ2-1, with 9 bases identical to TRBD2. V dropped 1 base and J dropped 7; count of bases not matched to a gene: 5. The germline V gene encodes CDR1 GTSNPN and CDR2 SVGIG (reference sequence). The CDR3 extends over 14 amino acids. The CDR3 region has the DNA TGTGCCTGGAGTGGAGCGGGAGGAATGAATGAGCAGTTCTTC. This codes for CAWSGAGGMNEQFF.

The V call is TRBV10-2, the J call TRBJ2-5, with 7 positions matching TRBD2. Germline V gene sequence: CDR1 WSHSY, CDR2 SAAADI. V was clipped by 4 bases and J by 4 bases; unmatched bases: 9. The CDR3 is 15 amino acids. CDR3 coding DNA: TGCGCCAGCAGTGGGGGGGGGAGCCTCCGAGAGACCCAGTACTTC. It yields the protein CASSGGGSLRETQYF.

The chain employs TRBV11-3 and TRBJ2-1; tentative D call: TRBD1 (6 bases). The CDR3 contains 17 residues. The germline V gene has CDR1 SGHNT and CDR2 YENEEA. The V and J ends lost 1 base and 4 bases respectively, with 17 bases between them. CDR3 loop: CASSLVPTGPLYNEQFF. The DNA of the CDR3 is TGTGCCAGCAGCTTAGTGCCAACAGGGCCCTTATACAATGAGCAGTTCTTC. Looking up the rest from reference TRBV11-3 and TRBJ2-1 gives the full variable domain: EAGVVQSPRYKIIEKKQPVAFWCNPISGHNTLYWYLQNLGQGPELLIRYENEEAVDDSQLPKDRFSAERLKGVDSTLKIQPAELGDSAVYLCASSLVPTGPLYNEQFFGPGTRLTVL.

This clone was seen more than once but under ten times. This chain connects TRBV2 to TRBJ2-6; 8 nucleotides line up with TRBD1. CDR1 is SNHLY, CDR2 FYNNEI, per germline. The V segment lost 6 bases and the J segment 4 bases; nucleotides outside the gene matches: 5. This CDR3 has 15 residues. CDR3 sequence reads: CASSQTGVGANVLTF. The CDR3 DNA reads TGTGCCAGCAGCCAGACAGGGGTAGGGGCCAACGTCCTGACTTTC.

This clone came up a few times. This chain links TRBV28 with TRBJ1-5; unclear D gene. This CDR3 comprises 14 residues. Germline CDR1 is MDHEN and CDR2 is SYDVKM. V was cut by 5 bases and J by 4 bases, with 12 bases left in between. The chain's CDR3 is CASSKEDQNQPQHF. The CDR3 DNA reads as TGTGCCAGCAGTAAAGAGGACCAGAATCAGCCCCAGCATTTT.

This clone turned up a few times. The V gene is TRBV9, the J gene TRBJ2-5; TRBD2 matches at 9 bases. CDR1 and CDR2 from the germline V gene are SGDLS and YYNGEE. V lost 4 bases, J lost 4 bases, and 5 bases stayed unmatched. The CDR3 is made up of 14 amino acids. The CDR3 loop reads CASSLGTSRETQYF. The CDR3 DNA follows: TGTGCCAGCAGCCTAGGGACTAGCCGAGAGACCCAGTACTTC.

The chain employs TRBV9 and TRBJ2-7; 9 bases are a match to TRBD1. The CDR3 length is 14 residues. V was clipped by 7 bases and J by 2 bases; unmatched bases: 7. Per the germline V gene, CDR1 is SGDLS and CDR2 is YYNGEE. Here the CDR3 DNA reads TGTGCCAGCTGGCGGGACAGGGAAACCTACGAGCAGTACTTC. This gives the protein CASWRDRETYEQYF.

This clone has more than one count but fewer than ten. This chain joins TRBV6-8 and TRBJ1-1; no firm D call. Germline assignment: CDR1 MNHGY and CDR2 SAAAGT. This CDR3 spans 13 amino acids. The V and J ends lost 7 bases and 2 bases respectively, with 11 bases between them. CDR3 protein: CASNLQSNTEAFF. CDR3 nucleotides: TGTGCCAGCAACCTCCAGAGCAACACTGAAGCTTTCTTT.

The chain carries TRBV28 and TRBJ2-7; 8 bases agree with TRBD1. The CDR3 has 13 amino acids. V was pared by 7 bases and J by 3 bases, with 5 bases of the junction left unmatched. In germline, CDR1 is MDHEN, CDR2 SYDVKM. The CDR3 reads CASNQGANYEQYF. CDR3 DNA sequence: TGTGCCAGCAATCAGGGGGCAAACTACGAGCAGTACTTC. The whole variable domain, remainder taken from reference TRBV28 and TRBJ2-7, is DVKVTQSSRYLVKRTGEKVFLECVQDMDHENMFWYRQDPGLGLRLIYFSYDVKMKEKGDIPEGYSVSREKKERFSLILESASTNQTSMYLCASNQGANYEQYFGPGTRLTVT.

This clone showed up just a few times. The chain recombines TRBV4-1 with TRBJ2-3; perhaps TRBD1 as D (6 bases). Trimming pared 2 bases from V and 0 bases from J, leaving 12 bases between. Germline V gene sequence: CDR1 MGHRA, CDR2 YSYEKL. CDR3 length equals 16 residues. The CDR3 bases are TGCGCCAGCAGCCAAACAGGGAAACCGAGCACAGATACGCAGTATTTT. Encoded protein: CASSQTGKPSTDTQYF.

The V gene is TRBV4-1, the J gene TRBJ1-1; no clear D gene. Germline loops: CDR1 MGHRA, CDR2 YSYEKL. V was cut by 0 bases and J by 11 bases, with 13 bases left in between. CDR3 size: 13 residues. The CDR3 coding sequence is TGCGCCAGCAGCCAAGATAACGGCAGGATGGCTTTCTTT. The encoded protein is CASSQDNGRMAFF.

This clone was seen a few times. This sequence joins TRBV6-8 and TRBJ2-7, with 10 bases that match TRBD2. J gave up 3 bases and V 5 bases, and 10 bases lay outside the gene matches. CDR1 and CDR2 from the germline V gene are MNHGY and SAAAGT. The CDR3 loop spans 16 amino acids. In DNA form, the CDR3 reads TGTGCCAGCAGTCTAGCGGGAGTTGGTATCGGCTACGAGCAGTACTTC. Its protein is CASSLAGVGIGYEQYF.

The chain uses TRBV11-3 and TRBJ2-1; TRBD2 matches at 8 bases. Trimming took 2 bases from V and 2 from J; bases not matched to a gene: 2. The germline CDR1 and CDR2 sequences are SGHNT and YENEEA. The CDR3 covers 15 residues. CDR3 in amino acids: CASSLFSGTYNEQFF. The CDR3 coding sequence is TGTGCCAGCAGCTTATTTAGCGGGACCTACAATGAGCAGTTCTTC.

The V gene is TRBV28, the J gene TRBJ2-1; D perhaps matches TRBD2 (6 bases). This CDR3 has 14 amino acids. V was clipped by 10 bases and J by 2 bases, with 15 bases between them. From germline, CDR1 is MDHEN and CDR2 SYDVKM. In DNA, the CDR3 is TGTGCCACCGTGGGGGGATTCCCCTACAATGAGCAGTTCTTC. It codes for CATVGGFPYNEQFF.

This clone was seen more than once but under ten times. The chain carries TRBV30 and TRBJ1-1; D is unresolved. V was trimmed by 7 bases and J by 3 bases, leaving 15 bases between them. Germline V gives CDR1 GTSNPN, CDR2 SVGIG (reference sequence). The length of the CDR3 is 13 residues. This CDR3 is CASSIMEDTEAFF. CDR3 bases: TGTGCCTCCTCCATCATGGAGGACACTGAAGCTTTCTTT.

To note about this clone: An end of the junction does not agree with germline; a read error may underlie this. The chain employs TRBV19 and TRBJ2-7, with TRBD2 as a possible D gene (6 bases). The germline V gene has CDR1 LNHDA and CDR2 SQIVND (reference sequence). The CDR3 runs 17 residues. CDR3 nucleotide sequence: TGTGCCAATAGTATAGATGGGGGAACCGGGAGCTACTACGAGCAGTACTTC. This codes for CANSIDGGTGSYYEQYF.

The chain uses TRBV11-3 and TRBJ2-1; TRBD2 aligns across 9 bases. The CDR3 covers 16 residues. Trimming took 3 bases from V and 2 from J; bases not matched to a gene: 5. Per germline, CDR1 SGHNT and CDR2 YENEEA. In nucleotides, the CDR3 is TGTGCCAGCAGCTTCCGAGCGGGAGGTACCTACAATGAGCAGTTCTTC. Protein sequence: CASSFRAGGTYNEQFF.

The chain is built from TRBV6-8 and TRBJ2-1; TRBD2 aligns across 9 bases. The CDR3 contains 15 residues. CDR1 is MNHGY, CDR2 SAAAGT, per germline. CDR3 sequence: CTISLLAGSYNEQFF. In DNA, the CDR3 is TGTACCATCAGTCTTCTAGCGGGAAGCTACAATGAGCAGTTCTTC.

The chain uses TRBV2 and TRBJ1-2, with a weak D call TRBD1 (6 bases). CDR1 is SNHLY, CDR2 FYNNEI, per germline. The CDR3 is made up of 14 amino acids. The V end was cut by 6 bases, the J end by 3 bases, with 14 bases between. DNA for the CDR3: TGTGCCAGCAGCCCGGGGGCAATCTACTATGGCTACACCTTC. Amino acid sequence: CASSPGAIYYGYTF.